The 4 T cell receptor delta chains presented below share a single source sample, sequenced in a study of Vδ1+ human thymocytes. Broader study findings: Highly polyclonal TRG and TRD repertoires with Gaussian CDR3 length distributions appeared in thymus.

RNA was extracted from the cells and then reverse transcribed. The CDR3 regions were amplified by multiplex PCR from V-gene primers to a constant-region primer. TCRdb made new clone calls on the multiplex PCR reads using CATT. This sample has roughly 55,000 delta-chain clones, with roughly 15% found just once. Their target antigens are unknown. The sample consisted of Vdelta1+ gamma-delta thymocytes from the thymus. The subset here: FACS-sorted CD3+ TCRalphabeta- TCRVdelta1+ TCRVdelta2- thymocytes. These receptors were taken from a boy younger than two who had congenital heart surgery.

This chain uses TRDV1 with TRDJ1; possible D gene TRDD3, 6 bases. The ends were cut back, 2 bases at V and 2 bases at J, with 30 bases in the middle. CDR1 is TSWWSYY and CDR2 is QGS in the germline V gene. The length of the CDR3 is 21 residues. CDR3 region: CALGEASNPRAWGRETDKLIF. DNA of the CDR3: TGTGCTCTTGGGGAAGCCTCTAATCCTAGAGCCTGGGGTAGGGAAACCGATAAACTCATCTTT.

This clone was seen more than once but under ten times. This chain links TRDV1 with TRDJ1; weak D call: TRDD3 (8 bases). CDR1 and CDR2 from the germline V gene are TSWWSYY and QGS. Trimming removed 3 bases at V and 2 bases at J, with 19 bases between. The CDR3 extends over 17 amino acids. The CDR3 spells CALGDYSYMGDTDKLIF. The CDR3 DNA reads TGTGCTCTTGGGGACTATTCCTACATGGGGGATACCGATAAACTCATCTTT.

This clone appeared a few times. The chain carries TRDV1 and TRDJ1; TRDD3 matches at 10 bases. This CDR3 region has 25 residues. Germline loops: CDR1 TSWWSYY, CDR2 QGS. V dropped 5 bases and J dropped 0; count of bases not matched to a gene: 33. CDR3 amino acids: CALGLLFLLRSSLGDSPPYTDKLIF. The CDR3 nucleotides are TGTGCTCTTGGGCTCCTCTTCCTACTAAGATCCTCACTGGGGGATTCTCCCCCGTACACCGATAAACTCATCTTT.

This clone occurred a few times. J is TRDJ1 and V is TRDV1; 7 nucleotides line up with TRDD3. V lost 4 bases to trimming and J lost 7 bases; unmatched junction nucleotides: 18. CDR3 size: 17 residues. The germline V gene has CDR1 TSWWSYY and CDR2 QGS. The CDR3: CALGGLDTYWGPPKLIF. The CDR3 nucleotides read TGTGCTCTTGGGGGCCTCGATACTTACTGGGGCCCACCTAAACTCATCTTT.